The text below deals with one T cell receptor beta chain. The antigen this receptor binds is unknown. Libraries came from 5' RACE. The input for every TCR library was approximately 3,500 ng of total RNA. cDNA was synthesized with SMARTScribe reverse transcriptase in eight separate reactions per sample. During cDNA synthesis, template switching introduced unique molecular identifiers that contained a 6-nucleotide sample barcode. Two nested PCRs of roughly 16 and 10 cycles amplified the TCRalpha and TCRbeta cDNA, and bead purification followed each PCR. Before amplification, the cDNA was treated with uracil DNA-glycosylase and purified using the QIAquick PCR purification kit. In the second PCR, Illumina TruSeq-compatible adapters and sample-specific barcodes were added. TapeStation and Qubit were used to check library quality and concentration, and about 5 ng of each library was pooled. Sequencing of the pooled libraries was done on an Illumina HiSeq2500 single-index Rapid Run using custom sequencing primers and 2 x 100 bp reads. In the source study's methods: MiGEC version 1.2.6 was used for UMI-based consensus assembly to correct PCR and sequencing errors. MiXCR version 2.1.1 was used to carry out V(D)J alignment, clonotype assembly and CDR3 extraction. Normalisation of gene usage, clonotype sharing and MAIT/NKT TCR abundance was achieved by analysing the top 1000, 10 000 and 20 000 clonotypes per sample. Diversity was computed as the inverse Simpson index with the vegan R package after downsampling to 27 000 UMIs. Statistical testing used paired Mann-Whitney U tests on the discordant twin pairs and applied Benjamini-Hochberg correction for multiple testing. TCRdb reprocessed the reads and provides one entry for every CDR3 protein sequence; no DNA is given. The V and J calls follow TCRdb's processing rather than the paper's. The sample's own table lists 170,000 or so distinct CDR3 sequences. Of the sample, about 7.4% is held by the ten largest clones.

The data derive from a study of monozygotic twins with inflammatory bowel disease (dated by TCRdb to between 2017 and 2020). At the level of the whole study: In total, around 30 monozygotic twin pairs made up the full study: 19 Danish pairs, all IBD-discordant, plus nine German pairs, of which four were IBD-concordant and five were IBD-discordant. The search for disease-associated traits relied mainly on comparing IBD patients with their genetically identical healthy co-twins within discordant pairs. Each individual had, on average, about 151 000 unique TCRalpha sequences and 181 000 unique TCRbeta sequences available for analysis. Overall results and qualifications from the work: No single strong signal or clonotype linked to IBD turned up in the results, so the idea that one exists was not supported. Repertoire similarity did not differ between concordant and discordant twins, possibly due to limited statistical power. IBD patients had lower TCRbeta repertoire diversity, measured by the inverse Simpson index, than their healthy co-twins. Because patients were on differing immunosuppressive treatments, the repertoires may have picked up extra background noise and inter-individual variability. Compared with healthy twins, IBD patients shared fewer clonotypes with other individuals, and the difference was most pronounced in patients with signs of disease activity. The analysis was unable to tell apart different T cell subtypes.

From each donor, a roughly 2.7 ml peripheral blood sample was collected into PAXgene tubes and kept at -80 degrees C. Without T cell sorting, total RNA was isolated from whole blood using the PAXgene blood miRNA kit on an automated QIAcube. Peripheral blood from monozygotic twin pairs concordant or discordant for inflammatory bowel disease was subjected to deep TCRalpha and TCRbeta repertoire profiling with unique molecular barcoding. Smoking habits were recorded for all twin pairs, and individuals were classified as current, former or never smokers. The receptor was derived from a human donor with ulcerative colitis or Crohn's disease, or a healthy co-twin of an affected twin (not recorded which). Sequences were obtained from blood.

For the CDR3, the sequence is CASSLGTGPIEKLFF. The rearranged segments are TRBV27 and TRBJ1-4; checking the TCRdb D call of TRBD1 is not possible without DNA. The CDR3 runs 15 amino acids, cysteine and phenylalanine included. No DNA accompanies this entry. The germline V gene (reference sequence) provides CDR1 MNHEY and CDR2 SMNVEV. With the portions outside the CDR3 filled from the reference TRBV27 and TRBJ1-4 genes, the complete variable region becomes EAQVTQNPRYLITVTGKKLTVTCSQNMNHEYMSWYRQDPGLGLRQIYYSMNVEVTDKGDVPEGYKVSRKEKRNFPLILESPSPNQTSLYFCASSLGTGPIEKLFFGSGTQLSVL.